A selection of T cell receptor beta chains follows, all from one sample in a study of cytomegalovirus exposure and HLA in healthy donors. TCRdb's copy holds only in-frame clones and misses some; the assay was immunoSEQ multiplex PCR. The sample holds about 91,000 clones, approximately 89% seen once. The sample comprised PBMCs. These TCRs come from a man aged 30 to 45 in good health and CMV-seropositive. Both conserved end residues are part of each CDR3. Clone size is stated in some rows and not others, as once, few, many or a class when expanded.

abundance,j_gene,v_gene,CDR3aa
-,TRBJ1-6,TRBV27,CASSFRRQTPGQSSYNSPLHF
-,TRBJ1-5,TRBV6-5,CASSLRAGSNQPQHF
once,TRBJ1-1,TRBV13,CASSVGHLNTEAFF
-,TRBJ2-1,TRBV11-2,CASSPLTSGRDNEQFF
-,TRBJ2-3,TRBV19,CASSKFGGTDTQYF
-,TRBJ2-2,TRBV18,CASSGELSGELFF
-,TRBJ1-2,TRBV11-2,CASSERTGDGYTF
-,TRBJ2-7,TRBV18,CASSPARTGAYEQYF
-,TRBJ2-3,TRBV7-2,CASSKPRPSTDTQYF
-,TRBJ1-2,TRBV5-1,CASSAGTGGFGYTF
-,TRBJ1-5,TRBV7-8,CASSGSGGGSNQPQHF
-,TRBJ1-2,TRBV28,CASSAGQGNYGYTF
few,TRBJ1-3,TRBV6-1,CASSDQTGGDSGNTIYF
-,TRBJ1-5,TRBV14,CASSLAIDQPQHF
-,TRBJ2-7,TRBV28,CASSYSPRDRGSVEQYF
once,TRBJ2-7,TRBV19,CASSGRGRTYEQYF
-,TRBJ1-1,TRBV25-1,CASSRQGLNTEAFF
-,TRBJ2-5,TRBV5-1,CASSLALGAETQYF
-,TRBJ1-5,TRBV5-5,CASSPGTVNQPQHF
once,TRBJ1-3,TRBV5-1,CASSQSPRDFGNTIYF
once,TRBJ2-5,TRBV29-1,CSVSGTGQETQYF
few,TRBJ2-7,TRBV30,CAWSGLGQYSYEQYF
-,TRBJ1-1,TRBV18,CASSRQGQLGTEAFF
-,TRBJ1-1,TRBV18,CASSPGAENTEAFF
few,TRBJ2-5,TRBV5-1,CASSLGLAGGKTQYF
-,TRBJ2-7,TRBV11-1,CASSLLSYEQYF